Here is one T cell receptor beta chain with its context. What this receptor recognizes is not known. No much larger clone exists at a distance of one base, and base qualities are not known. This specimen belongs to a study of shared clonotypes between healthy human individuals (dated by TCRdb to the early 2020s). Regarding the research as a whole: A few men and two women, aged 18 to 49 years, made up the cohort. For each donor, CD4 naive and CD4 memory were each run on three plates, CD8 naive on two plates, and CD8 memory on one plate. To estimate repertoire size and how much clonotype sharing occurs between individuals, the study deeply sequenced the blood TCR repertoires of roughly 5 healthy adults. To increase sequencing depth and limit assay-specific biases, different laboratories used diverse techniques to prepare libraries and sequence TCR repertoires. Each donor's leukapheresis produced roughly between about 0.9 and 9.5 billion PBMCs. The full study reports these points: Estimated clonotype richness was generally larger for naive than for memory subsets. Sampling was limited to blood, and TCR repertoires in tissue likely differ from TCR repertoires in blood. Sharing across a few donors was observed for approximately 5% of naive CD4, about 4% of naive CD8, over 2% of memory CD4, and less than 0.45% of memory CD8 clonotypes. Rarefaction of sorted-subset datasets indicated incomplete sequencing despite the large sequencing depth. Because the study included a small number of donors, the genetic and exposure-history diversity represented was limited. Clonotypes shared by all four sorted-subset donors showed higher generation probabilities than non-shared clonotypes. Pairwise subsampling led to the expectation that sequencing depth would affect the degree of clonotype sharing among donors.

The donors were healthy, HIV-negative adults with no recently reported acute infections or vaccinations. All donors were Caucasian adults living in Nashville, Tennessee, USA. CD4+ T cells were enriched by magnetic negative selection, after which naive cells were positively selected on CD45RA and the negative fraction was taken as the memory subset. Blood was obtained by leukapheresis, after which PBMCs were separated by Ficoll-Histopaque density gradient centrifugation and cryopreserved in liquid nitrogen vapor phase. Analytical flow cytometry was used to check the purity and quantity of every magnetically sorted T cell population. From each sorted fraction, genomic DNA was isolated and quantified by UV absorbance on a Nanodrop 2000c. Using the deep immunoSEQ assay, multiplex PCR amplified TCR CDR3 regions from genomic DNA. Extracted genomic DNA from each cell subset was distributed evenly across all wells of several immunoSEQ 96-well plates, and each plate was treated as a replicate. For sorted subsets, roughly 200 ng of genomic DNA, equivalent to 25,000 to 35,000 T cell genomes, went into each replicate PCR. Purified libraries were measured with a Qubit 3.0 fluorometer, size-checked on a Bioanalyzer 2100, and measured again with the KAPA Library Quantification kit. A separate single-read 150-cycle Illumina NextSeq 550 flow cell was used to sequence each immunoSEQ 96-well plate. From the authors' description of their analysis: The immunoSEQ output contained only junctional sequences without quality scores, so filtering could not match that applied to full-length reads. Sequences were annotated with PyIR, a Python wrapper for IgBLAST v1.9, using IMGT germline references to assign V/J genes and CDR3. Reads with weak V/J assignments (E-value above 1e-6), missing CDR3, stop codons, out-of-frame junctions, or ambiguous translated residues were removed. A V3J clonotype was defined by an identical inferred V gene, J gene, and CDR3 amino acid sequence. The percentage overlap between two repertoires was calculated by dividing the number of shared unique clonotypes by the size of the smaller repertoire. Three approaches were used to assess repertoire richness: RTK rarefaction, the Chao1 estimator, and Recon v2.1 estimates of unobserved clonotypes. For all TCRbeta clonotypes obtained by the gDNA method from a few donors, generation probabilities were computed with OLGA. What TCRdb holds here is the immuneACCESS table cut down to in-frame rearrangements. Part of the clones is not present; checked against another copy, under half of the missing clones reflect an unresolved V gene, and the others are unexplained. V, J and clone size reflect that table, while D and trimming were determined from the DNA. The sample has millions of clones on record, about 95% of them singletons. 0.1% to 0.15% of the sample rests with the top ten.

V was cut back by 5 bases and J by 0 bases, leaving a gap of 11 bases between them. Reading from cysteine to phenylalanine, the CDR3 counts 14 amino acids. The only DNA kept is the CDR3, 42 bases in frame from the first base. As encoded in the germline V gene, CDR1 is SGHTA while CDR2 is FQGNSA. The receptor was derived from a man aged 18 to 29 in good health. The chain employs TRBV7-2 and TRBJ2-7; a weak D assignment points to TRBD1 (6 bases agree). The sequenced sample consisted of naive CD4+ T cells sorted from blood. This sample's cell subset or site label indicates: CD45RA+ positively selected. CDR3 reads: CASSPTGLSYEQYF. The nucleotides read TGTGCCAGCAGCCCAACAGGGCTCTCCTACGAGCAGTACTTC.